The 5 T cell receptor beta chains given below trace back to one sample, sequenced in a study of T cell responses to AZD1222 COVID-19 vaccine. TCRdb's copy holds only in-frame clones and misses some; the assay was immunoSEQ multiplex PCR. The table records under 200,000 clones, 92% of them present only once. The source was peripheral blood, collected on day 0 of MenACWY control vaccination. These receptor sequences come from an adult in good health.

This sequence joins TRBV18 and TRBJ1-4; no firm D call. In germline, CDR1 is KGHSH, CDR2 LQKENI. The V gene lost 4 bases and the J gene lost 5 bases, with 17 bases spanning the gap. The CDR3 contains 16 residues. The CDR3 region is CASSLDRTENNEKLFF. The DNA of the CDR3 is TGTGCCAGCTCACTTGATAGGACGGAGAACAATGAAAAACTGTTTTTT.

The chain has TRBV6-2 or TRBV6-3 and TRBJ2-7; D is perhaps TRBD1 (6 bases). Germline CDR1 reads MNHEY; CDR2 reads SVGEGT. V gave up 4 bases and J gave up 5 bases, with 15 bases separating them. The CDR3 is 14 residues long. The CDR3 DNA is TGTGCCAGCAGTTTTCAGGGGAACAACGACGAGCAGTACTTC. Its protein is CASSFQGNNDEQYF.

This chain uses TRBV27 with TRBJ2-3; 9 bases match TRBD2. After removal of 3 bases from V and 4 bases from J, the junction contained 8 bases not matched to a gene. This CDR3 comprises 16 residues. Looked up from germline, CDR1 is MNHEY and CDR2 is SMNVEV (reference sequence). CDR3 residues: CASSFIGGRGSDTQYF. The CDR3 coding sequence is TGTGCCAGCAGTTTTATTGGCGGGAGGGGGTCAGATACGCAGTATTTT.

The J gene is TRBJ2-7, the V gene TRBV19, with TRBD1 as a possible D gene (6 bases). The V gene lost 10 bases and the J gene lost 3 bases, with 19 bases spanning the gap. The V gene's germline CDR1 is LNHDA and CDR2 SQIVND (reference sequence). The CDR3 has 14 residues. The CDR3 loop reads CATSRQALDYEQYF. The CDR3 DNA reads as TGTGCCACCTCTCGACAGGCCCTAGACTACGAGCAGTACTTC. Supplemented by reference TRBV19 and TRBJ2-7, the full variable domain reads DGGITQSPKYLFRKEGQNVTLSCEQNLNHDAMYWYRQDPGQGLRLIYYSQIVNDFQKGDIAEGYSVSREKKESFPLTVTSAQKNPTAFYLCATSRQALDYEQYFGPGTRLTVT.

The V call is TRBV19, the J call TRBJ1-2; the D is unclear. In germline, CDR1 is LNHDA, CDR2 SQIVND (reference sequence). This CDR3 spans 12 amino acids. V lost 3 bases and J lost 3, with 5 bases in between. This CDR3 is CASSIRDYGYTF. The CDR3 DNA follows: TGTGCCAGTAGTATTCGAGACTATGGCTACACCTTC.